The 19 T cell receptor beta chains below come from one sample, sequenced in a study of blood T cell repertoires in COVID-19. TCRdb's copy holds only in-frame clones and misses some; the assay was immunoSEQ multiplex PCR. The sample carries about 150,000 clones, 75% to 95% recorded once. The sequenced sample consisted of peripheral blood. These receptors were taken from a man aged 45 to 65 with acute or convalescent COVID-19.

The V gene is TRBV12-3 or TRBV12-4, the J gene TRBJ1-2; D is undetermined. V dropped 8 bases and J dropped 7 bases, with 17 bases sitting between them. CDR3 length: 13 residues. DNA of the CDR3: TGTGCCAGCCTCGGGAGCGGGGTCGGTGGCTACACCTTC. Protein product: CASLGSGVGGYTF.

V gene TRBV7-3 combines with J gene TRBJ2-2, with D hard to call. The germline V and J ends were trimmed by 5 bases and 4 bases, with 8 bases remaining between them. The germline gives CDR1 SGHTA, CDR2 FQGTGA. The length of the CDR3 is 13 residues. The CDR3 nucleotides are TGTGCCAGCAGCACGGAGAGCACCGGGGAGCTGTTTTTT. It is translated as CASSTESTGELFF.

V is TRBV18 and J is TRBJ2-1; tentative D call: TRBD1 (6 bases). Germline V gives CDR1 KGHSH, CDR2 LQKENI. This CDR3 has 14 amino acids. Trimming removed 4 bases at V and 4 bases at J, with 11 bases between. The CDR3 loop is CASSQPGQYNEQFF. The CDR3 DNA follows: TGTGCCAGCTCACAGCCGGGACAATACAATGAGCAGTTCTTC.

CDR3 loop: CSVEGHRNQETQYF. CDR3 bases: TGCAGCGTTGAGGGACATAGGAACCAAGAGACCCAGTACTTC. V usage is TRBV29-1 and J usage is TRBJ2-5; possible D gene TRBD1, 6 bases. With 3 bases removed from V and 0 bases from J, the gap between germline ends came to 11 bases. Germline loops: CDR1 SQVTM, CDR2 ANQGSEA. This CDR3 contains 14 residues.

The chain couples TRBV7-9 to TRBJ2-5, with D tentatively TRBD2 (6 bases). The V gene's germline CDR1 is SEHNR and CDR2 FQNEAQ (reference sequence). The ends were cut back, 6 bases at V and 9 bases at J, with 20 bases in the middle. The CDR3 spans 14 residues. For the CDR3, the DNA is TGTGCCAGCAGATACCGGGACTCGGACGGGGCCCAGTACTTC. Its translation is CASRYRDSDGAQYF.

This clone was detected only once. V gene TRBV6-2 or TRBV6-3 combines with J gene TRBJ1-1; 9 nucleotides match TRBD1. The CDR3 sequence is 14 residues long. Germline values: CDR1 MNHEY, CDR2 SVGEGT. V dropped 2 bases and J dropped 4; count of bases not matched to a gene: 2. The CDR3 DNA reads TGTGCCAGCAGTTACAGGGGACAGGGCACTGAAGCTTTCTTT. It specifies CASSYRGQGTEAFF.

The chain carries TRBV29-1 and TRBJ1-1, with a possible D match to TRBD1 (5 bases). V gave up 6 bases and J gave up 5 bases, with 16 bases separating them. This CDR3 is 13 amino acids long. CDR1 is SQVTM, CDR2 ANQGSEA, per germline. The CDR3 region has the DNA TGCAGCGTGAGGGGAGGGAGACAAACTGAAGCTTTCTTT. Translating it yields CSVRGGRQTEAFF.

V usage is TRBV3-1 (or the pseudogene TRBV3-2) and J usage is TRBJ2-2; 10 nucleotides align to TRBD2. This CDR3 has 16 amino acids. V was clipped by 0 bases and J by 9 bases; unmatched bases: 7. Germline values: CDR1 LGHDT, CDR2 YNNKEL (reference sequence). The CDR3 region is CASSQDGSGGARELFF. The CDR3, as DNA: TGTGCCAGCAGCCAAGACGGCAGCGGGGGGGCCCGGGAGCTGTTTTTT.

The chain links TRBV2 to TRBJ1-6, with D unclear. CDR3 length equals 15 residues. The germline V and J ends were trimmed by 6 bases and 1 base, with 10 bases remaining between them. Germline lookup yields CDR1 SNHLY and CDR2 FYNNEI. CDR3: CASRRAGSYNSPLHF. The CDR3 DNA sequence: TGTGCCAGCAGGAGGGCCGGGTCCTATAATTCACCCCTCCACTTT.

This clone was counted a few times. At one end, the junction sequence differs from germline, possibly due to a read error. The gene calls are TRBV3-1 (or the pseudogene TRBV3-2) and TRBJ2-1; TRBD2 matches 10 bases. The CDR3 is made up of 14 amino acids. CDR1 and CDR2 from the germline V gene are LGHDT and YNNKEL (reference sequence). Here the CDR3 reads CASSQGTSGNERFF. In DNA, the CDR3 is TGTGCCAGCAGCCAAGGGACTAGCGGCAACGAGCGGTTCTTC.

The genes are TRBV7-9 and TRBJ1-2; TRBD1 might be the D (6 bases). This CDR3 spans 15 amino acids. CDR1 SEHNR and CDR2 FQNEAQ come from the germline V gene (reference sequence). Trimming removed 6 bases from V and 4 bases from J, with 18 bases in between. CDR3 bases: TGTGCCAGCAGTAACCTGGGGGGGCAGACCTATGGCTACACCTTC. This encodes CASSNLGGQTYGYTF.

The chain couples TRBV30 to TRBJ1-2; D not resolved. Germline V lookup: CDR1 GTSNPN, CDR2 SVGIG (reference sequence). Deletions cut 8 bases from V and 2 bases from J, with 15 bases between. CDR3 size: 13 residues. This CDR3 reads CAGGVRVNYGYTF. For the CDR3, the DNA is TGTGCCGGCGGAGTCCGTGTAAACTATGGCTACACCTTC.

J is TRBJ2-1 and V is TRBV11-3, with 12 nucleotides matching TRBD2. This CDR3 region has 17 residues. V shed 0 bases and J 4 bases; nucleotides not matched to a gene: 4. Per germline, CDR1 SGHNT and CDR2 YENEEA. The CDR3 nucleotides read TGTGCCAGCAGCTTAGAGGCTAGCGGGAGGGAGTACAATGAGCAGTTCTTC. Translated: CASSLEASGREYNEQFF. Variable domain in full (rest from reference TRBV11-3 and TRBJ2-1): EAGVVQSPRYKIIEKKQPVAFWCNPISGHNTLYWYLQNLGQGPELLIRYENEEAVDDSQLPKDRFSAERLKGVDSTLKIQPAELGDSAVYLCASSLEASGREYNEQFFGPGTRLTVL.

This clone appeared a single time. This rearrangement joins TRBV28 to TRBJ2-7; D might be TRBD1 (6 bases). The CDR3 extends over 12 amino acids. CDR1 and CDR2 (germline): MDHEN, SYDVKM. V lost 6 bases and J lost 3, with 9 bases in between. This CDR3 reads CASRTGNYEQYF. The CDR3, as DNA: TGTGCCAGCAGAACAGGGAACTACGAGCAGTACTTC. Complete variable domain (other parts from reference TRBV28 and TRBJ2-7): DVKVTQSSRYLVKRTGEKVFLECVQDMDHENMFWYRQDPGLGLRLIYFSYDVKMKEKGDIPEGYSVSREKKERFSLILESASTNQTSMYLCASRTGNYEQYFGPGTRLTVT.

The J gene is TRBJ2-7, the V gene TRBV9, with 7 bases that match TRBD1. Trimming cost V 3 bases and J 4 bases; bases outside gene matches: 7. This CDR3 has 14 amino acids. Germline lookup yields CDR1 SGDLS and CDR2 YYNGEE. CDR3: CASSGGQRFYEQYF. DNA for the CDR3: TGTGCCAGCAGCGGGGGACAGCGCTTTTACGAGCAGTACTTC. Based on the CDR3 plus reference TRBV9 and TRBJ2-7, the full variable domain is DSGVTQTPKHLITATGQRVTLRCSPRSGDLSVYWYQQSLDQGLQFLIQYYNGEERAKGNILERFSAQQFPDLHSELNLSSLELGDSALYFCASSGGQRFYEQYFGPGTRLTVT.

The V and J genes are TRBV7-9 and TRBJ2-1; 13 nucleotides line up with TRBD2. There are 16 residues in the CDR3. The ends lost 0 bases at V and 8 bases at J; junction bases unmatched: 4. Germline V gene lookup returns CDR1 SEHNR and CDR2 FQNEAQ (reference sequence). The CDR3 protein is CASSLARTSGSHEQFF. The CDR3 nucleotides are TGTGCCAGCAGCTTAGCACGGACTAGCGGGAGCCATGAGCAGTTCTTC. The complete variable domain, with remaining parts taken from reference TRBV7-9 and TRBJ2-1, reads DTGVSQNPRHKITKRGQNVTFRCDPISEHNRLYWYRQTLGQGPEFLTYFQNEAQLEKSRLLSDRFSAERPKGSFSTLEIQRTEQGDSAMYLCASSLARTSGSHEQFFGPGTRLTVL.

The V and J genes are TRBV19 and TRBJ2-1, with 7 bases aligning to TRBD2. The CDR3 contains 15 residues. V lost 3 bases, J lost 4 bases, and 6 bases stayed unmatched. Germline V gene sequence: CDR1 LNHDA, CDR2 SQIVND (reference sequence). The CDR3 sequence: CASSMDSGPYNEQFF. DNA of the CDR3: TGTGCCAGTAGTATGGATAGCGGGCCTTACAATGAGCAGTTCTTC.

The chain combines TRBV12-3 or TRBV12-4 with TRBJ2-7, with a possible D match to TRBD2 (6 bases). The V end lost 5 bases, the J end lost 3 bases, and 11 bases lay between the germline ends. The CDR3 consists of 13 residues. CDR3 sequence (DNA): TGTGCCAGCAGTGCGGGACTCTACTACGAGCAGTACGTC. This gives the protein CASSAGLYYEQYV.

This chain uses TRBV12-3 or TRBV12-4 with TRBJ2-1; D not certain. The CDR3 is made up of 11 amino acids. Between the trimmed V and J ends, which lost 7 bases and 7 bases, there was a span of 8 bases. Here the CDR3 DNA reads TGTGCCAGCACCACCCGGAATGAGCAGTTCTTC. The encoded protein is CASTTRNEQFF.